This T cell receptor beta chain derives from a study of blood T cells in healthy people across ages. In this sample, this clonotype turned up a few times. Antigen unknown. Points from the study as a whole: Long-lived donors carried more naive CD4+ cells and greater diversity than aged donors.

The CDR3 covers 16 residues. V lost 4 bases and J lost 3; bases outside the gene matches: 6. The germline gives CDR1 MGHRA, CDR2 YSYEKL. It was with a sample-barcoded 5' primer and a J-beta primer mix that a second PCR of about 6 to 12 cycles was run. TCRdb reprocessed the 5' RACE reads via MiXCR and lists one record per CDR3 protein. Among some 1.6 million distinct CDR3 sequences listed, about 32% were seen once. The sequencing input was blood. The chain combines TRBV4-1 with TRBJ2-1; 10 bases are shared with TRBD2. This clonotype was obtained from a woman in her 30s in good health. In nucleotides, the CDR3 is TGCGCCAGCAGCCGCCTAGCGGGAGCGGTCTACAATGAGCAGTTCTTC. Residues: CASSRLAGAVYNEQFF.